This entry lists 17 T cell receptor beta chains sequenced from one sample in a study of T cell changes during pregnancy in multiple sclerosis (dated by TCRdb to about 2019). The method behind the library was the immunoSEQ multiplex PCR assay. TCRdb took this table from immuneACCESS and kept in-frame rearrangements with V and J called. Such tables lack part of the clones; where checked against another copy, unresolved V genes explain under half of the gap, and the rest is unexplained. For this sample the table gives under 70,000 clones, of which around 94% were detected only once. The ten largest clones represent 2% to 3% of the sample. Source: CD8+ T cells from peripheral blood mononuclear cells, taken after pregnancy. The receptors were gathered from a female donor with multiple sclerosis, enrolled in a pregnancy study.

V and J are TRBV19 and TRBJ2-1; tentatively, D is TRBD2 (6 bases). Trimming pared 5 bases from V and 7 bases from J, leaving 12 bases between. The V gene's germline CDR1 is LNHDA and CDR2 SQIVND (reference sequence). The CDR3 is 13 amino acids. This CDR3 reads CASSERLVNEQFF. The CDR3 DNA is TGTGCCAGTAGTGAGAGACTAGTTAATGAGCAGTTCTTC.

The V and J genes are TRBV7-6 and TRBJ1-3, with 9 bases that match TRBD1. The CDR3 has 14 residues. Germline V lookup: CDR1 SGHVS, CDR2 FNYEAQ. With V trimmed by 4 bases and J by 8 bases, 6 bases remained unmatched. CDR3 sequence reads: CASSSDRGGHTIYF. Here the CDR3 DNA reads TGTGCCAGCAGCTCTGACAGGGGGGGTCACACCATATATTTT.

The chain combines TRBV14 with TRBJ2-3, with D possibly TRBD2 on 6 matching bases. CDR1 is SGHDN, CDR2 FVKESK, per germline. V was trimmed by 0 bases and J by 3 bases, leaving 10 bases between them. This CDR3 is built from 15 residues. The DNA for the CDR3 is TGTGCCAGCAGCCAAGACGTAGGAGGGACAGATACGCAGTATTTT. As protein: CASSQDVGGTDTQYF.

The rearrangement joins TRBV30 to TRBJ2-1, with D tentatively TRBD2 (5 bases). The V end lost 4 bases, the J end lost 4 bases, and 8 bases lay between the germline ends. The CDR3 is 12 amino acids. Germline lookup yields CDR1 GTSNPN and CDR2 SVGIG (reference sequence). CDR3 residues: CAWNSGYNEQFF. The CDR3 DNA follows: TGTGCCTGGAATTCGGGGTACAATGAGCAGTTCTTC.

This chain connects TRBV19 to TRBJ1-5; D is possibly TRBD1 (5 bases). V lost 1 base and J 7 bases, leaving 11 bases between the germline ends. There are 14 residues in the CDR3. Germline CDR1 LNHDA, CDR2 SQIVND (reference sequence). CDR3 in DNA: TGTGCCAGTAGTATAGTCCCGGGGGAACAGCCCCAGCATTTT. Its translation: CASSIVPGEQPQHF.

The chain combines TRBV19 with TRBJ2-1; TRBD1 agrees at 7 bases. CDR3 length: 14 amino acids. The junction had 8 bases not matched to a gene; V was cut back by 5 bases and J by 7 bases. The germline V gene has CDR1 LNHDA and CDR2 SQIVND (reference sequence). The CDR3 nucleotides are TGTGCCAGTAGTCCCTGGGCAGGGGGTAATGAGCAGTTCTTC. Protein product: CASSPWAGGNEQFF.

The chain couples TRBV5-1 to TRBJ2-7, with 9 bases lining up with TRBD1. The CDR3 is 14 amino acids. Germline V gene data show CDR1 as SGHRS and CDR2 as YFSETQ. The junction had 4 bases not matched to a gene; V was cut back by 3 bases and J by 3 bases. The CDR3, as DNA: TGCGCCAGCAGCTCGGGACAGGGAGGCTACGAGCAGTACTTC. It translates to CASSSGQGGYEQYF.

The chain is built from TRBV4-1 and TRBJ2-7; 11 bases are a match to TRBD2. This CDR3 is built from 15 residues. CDR1 MGHRA and CDR2 YSYEKL come from the germline V gene. V shed 3 bases and J 3 bases; nucleotides not matched to a gene: 4. CDR3: CASSQLTSGNYEQYF. The CDR3, as DNA: TGCGCCAGCAGCCAGCTGACTAGCGGGAACTACGAGCAGTACTTC.

The rearrangement joins TRBV9 to TRBJ2-1; the match to TRBD2 covers 8 bases. This CDR3 comprises 14 residues. J gave up 5 bases and V 6 bases, and 7 bases lay outside the gene matches. Germline V gives CDR1 SGDLS, CDR2 YYNGEE. The CDR3: CASTSGSGNNEQFF. The CDR3 bases are TGTGCCAGCACCAGCGGGAGCGGGAACAATGAGCAGTTCTTC.

The V gene is TRBV5-4, the J gene TRBJ2-1; 7 bases align to TRBD2. V was clipped by 4 bases and J by 5 bases; unmatched bases: 6. CDR3 size: 14 residues. Germline-derived CDR1 and CDR2 are SGHNT and YYREEE (reference sequence). The CDR3 here is CASSVLAEDNEQFF. DNA of the CDR3: TGTGCCAGCAGCGTGCTAGCGGAGGACAATGAGCAGTTCTTC.

The V gene is TRBV11-2, the J gene TRBJ2-5; 11 positions agree with TRBD2. V lost 5 bases to trimming and J lost 3 bases; unmatched junction nucleotides: 5. Germline assignment: CDR1 SGHAT and CDR2 FQNNGV. This CDR3 has 15 amino acids. The CDR3 spells CASSPGTSGEETQYF. DNA for the CDR3: TGTGCCAGCAGCCCCGGGACTAGCGGAGAAGAGACCCAGTACTTC.

This chain uses TRBV19 with TRBJ1-1, with TRBD1 matching over 9 bases. Trimming at V came to 4 bases and at J to 4 bases, leaving 13 bases not matched to a gene. The CDR3 spans 17 residues. In germline, CDR1 is LNHDA, CDR2 SQIVND (reference sequence). The CDR3 sequence is CASSRGQGKISVTEAFF. The CDR3, as DNA: TGTGCCAGTAGTAGAGGACAGGGGAAAATTTCGGTCACTGAAGCTTTCTTT.

V gene TRBV7-9 combines with J gene TRBJ1-2, with 7 bases fitting TRBD1. J was trimmed by 10 bases and V by 5 bases; bases with no gene match: 7. Germline lookup yields CDR1 SEHNR and CDR2 FQNEAQ (reference sequence). This CDR3 is built from 12 residues. CDR3 nucleotide sequence: TGTGCCAGCAGCCACGGGACAGTCGACTACACCTTC. As protein: CASSHGTVDYTF.

The chain joins TRBV4-1 to TRBJ2-1; TRBD1 might be the D (6 bases). Trimming removed 0 bases at V and 6 bases at J, with 9 bases between. The CDR3 spans 14 residues. CDR1 and CDR2 from the germline V gene are MGHRA and YSYEKL. CDR3 bases: TGCGCCAGCAGCCAAGATTCAGGGGTCAATGAGCAGTTCTTC. This gives the protein CASSQDSGVNEQFF.

The chain joins TRBV7-6 to TRBJ2-5; TRBD1 matches 7 bases. Germline lookup yields CDR1 SGHVS and CDR2 FNYEAQ. The CDR3 consists of 14 residues. V lost 6 bases and J lost 1; bases outside the gene matches: 5. CDR3 DNA sequence: TGTGCCAGCAGAATTCGGACAGGCCAAGAGACCCAGTACTTC. The encoded protein is CASRIRTGQETQYF.

This clone turned up a few times. V is TRBV5-1 and J is TRBJ2-7, with D possibly matching TRBD2 (6 bases). Germline-derived CDR1 and CDR2 are SGHRS and YFSETQ. Trimming shortened V by 0 bases and J by 5 bases, and 9 bases separated the two germline ends. The CDR3 spans 13 residues. The chain's CDR3 is CASSLEGGNEQYF. The CDR3 DNA reads as TGCGCCAGCAGCTTGGAGGGCGGGAACGAGCAGTACTTC.

The chain uses TRBV29-1 and TRBJ1-2, with 7 bases fitting TRBD1. After removal of 0 bases from V and 0 bases from J, the junction contained 4 bases not matched to a gene. Germline V gene data show CDR1 as SQVTM and CDR2 as ANQGSEA. The CDR3 is 15 amino acids. This CDR3 is CSVEDRQGTNYGYTF. The CDR3 bases are TGCAGCGTTGAAGACCGACAGGGAACTAACTATGGCTACACCTTC.